The 26 T cell receptor beta chains below were found in one sample sequenced in a study of T cell repertoires in cytomegalovirus infection. From the reads, TCRdb called clonotypes with MiXCR, one entry per CDR3 protein. Of approximately 700,000 distinct CDR3 sequences in the sample, roughly 36% were seen once. Sequencing was done on a sample of PBMCs. Source of these receptors: a human donor in good health (CMV status not recorded). Some clones in this sample may be carry-over from other donors' samples.

For this clonotype: A much larger clonotype is one base distant, so this may be a read error. It is likely a read error, because the conserved phenylalanine at the end of the CDR3 is missing. The J gene is TRBJ2-2, the V gene TRBV5-1; D call uncertain. Germline V gives CDR1 SGHRS, CDR2 YFSETQ. This CDR3 region has 16 residues. V lost 1 base to trimming and J lost 0 bases, with 10 bases between them. This chain's CDR3 is CASSLIGGPNTGELFC. The CDR3 coding sequence is TGCGCCAGCAGCTTGATCGGTGGGCCGAACACCGGGGAGCTGTTTTGT.

This clonotype has more than one count but fewer than ten. The rearrangement joins TRBV29-1 to TRBJ1-1; D not resolved. The germline V gene has CDR1 SQVTM and CDR2 ANQGSEA. The CDR3 totals 12 residues. V was pared by 0 bases and J by 8 bases, with 10 bases between. CDR3 loop: CSVEDWVREAFF. In DNA, the CDR3 is TGCAGCGTTGAAGATTGGGTCAGAGAAGCTTTCTTT.

This clonotype was counted many times. The rearrangement joins TRBV7-8 to TRBJ1-5, with D perhaps TRBD1 (6 bases). Trimming pared 3 bases from V and 2 bases from J, leaving 11 bases between. The CDR3 spans 15 residues. CDR1 and CDR2 (germline): SGHVS, FQNEAQ. The CDR3 DNA sequence: TGTGCCAGCAGCTTGGGACACGACGGCAATCAGCCCCAGCATTTT. This sequence encodes CASSLGHDGNQPQHF. The full variable domain, rest sourced from reference TRBV7-8 and TRBJ1-5, is GAGVSQSPRYKVAKRGQDVALRCDPISGHVSLFWYQQALGQGPEFLTYFQNEAQLDKSGLPSDRFFAERPEGSVSTLKIQRTQQEDSAVYLCASSLGHDGNQPQHFGDGTRLSIL.

This clonotype has more than one count but fewer than ten. The DNA of the CDR3 is TGTGCCAGCAGCCCCACGCCTCTGACGGGGAACTATGGCTACACCTTC. It encodes CASSPTPLTGNYGYTF. The chain combines TRBV28 with TRBJ1-2; D is undetermined. V was trimmed by 6 bases and J by 2 bases, leaving 19 bases between them. Germline CDR1 and CDR2: MDHEN and SYDVKM. The CDR3 covers 16 residues.

V is TRBV2 and J is TRBJ2-2, with a possible D match to TRBD2 (6 bases). The CDR3 has 16 amino acids. Per germline, CDR1 SNHLY and CDR2 FYNNEI. V was shortened by 4 bases and J by 4 bases, with 16 bases between the two germline ends. The CDR3 region is CASSGGLRLVTGELFF. Here the CDR3 DNA reads TGTGCCAGCAGTGGGGGGTTGAGACTAGTCACCGGGGAGCTGTTTTTT.

The chain joins TRBV12-3 or TRBV12-4 to TRBJ2-1, with D possibly being TRBD1 or TRBD2 (5 bases each). The V and J ends lost 5 bases and 0 bases respectively, with 14 bases between them. The CDR3 is 16 residues long. CDR3 sequence reads: CASSPPGLSSYNEQFF. For the CDR3, the DNA is TGTGCCAGCAGTCCCCCGGGGCTGAGCTCCTACAATGAGCAGTTCTTC.

This clonotype was picked up a small number of times. This chain uses TRBV24-1 with TRBJ2-7; TRBD2 might be the D (6 bases). The V end was cut by 6 bases, the J end by 5 bases, with 7 bases between. The V gene's germline CDR1 is KGHDR and CDR2 SFDVKD. The CDR3 is made up of 11 amino acids. This CDR3 is CATSRGNEQYF. The DNA for the CDR3 is TGTGCCACCAGTCGCGGGAACGAGCAGTACTTC.

This clonotype was seen repeatedly, ten times or more. The CDR3 coding sequence is TGTGCCAGCAGCTTAGTCGGGGCAGCCTCTGGAAACACCATATATTTT. Encoded protein: CASSLVGAASGNTIYF. The chain combines TRBV7-2 with TRBJ1-3; D may be TRBD1 (5 bases). CDR3 length equals 16 residues. Trimming shortened V by 1 base and J by 0 bases, and 10 bases separated the two germline ends. CDR1 and CDR2 from the germline V gene are SGHTA and FQGNSA.

This chain links TRBV10-3 with TRBJ1-5; D unresolved. CDR1 and CDR2 (germline): ENHRY, SYGVKD. The CDR3 runs to 14 residues. V shed 5 bases and J shed 4 bases, with 12 bases lying between them. Written as DNA, the CDR3 is TGTGCCATCAGTCGGGATCATAGTAATCAGCCCCAGCATTTT. Its translation: CAISRDHSNQPQHF.

This chain joins TRBV5-5 and TRBJ2-2; possibly TRBD2 for D (7 bases). Germline V gene sequence: CDR1 SGHKS, CDR2 YYEKEE (reference sequence). The CDR3 is 19 residues long. Trimming pared 2 bases from V and 0 bases from J, leaving 20 bases between. CDR3 DNA: TGTGCCAGCAGCTTTATGGTTTCGGGGGGCGGCCCGAACACCGGGGAGCTGTTTTTT. This translates into CASSFMVSGGGPNTGELFF.

This clonotype showed up many times. This chain uses TRBV7-2 with TRBJ1-1, with 8 bases identical to TRBD1. J was trimmed by 3 bases and V by 5 bases; bases with no gene match: 17. The CDR3 has 18 residues. Germline-derived CDR1 and CDR2 are SGHTA and FQGNSA. The CDR3 region has the DNA TGTGCCAGCAGCCCCCTAGGCCGACAGGGGATCCGGGACACTGAAGCTTTCTTT. Encoded protein: CASSPLGRQGIRDTEAFF.

This clonotype came up many times. The rearrangement uses TRBV7-2 and TRBJ2-7; D ambiguous. The CDR3 extends over 12 amino acids. Looked up from germline, CDR1 is SGHTA and CDR2 is FQGNSA. Trimming cost V 5 bases and J 3 bases, with 8 bases left between them. As DNA, the CDR3 is TGTGCCAGCAGCCCCAACGTCTACGAGCAGTACTTC. This codes for CASSPNVYEQYF.

Comment on this clonotype: A much larger clone lies one base from this, so it may be a read error. The chain combines TRBV7-9 with TRBJ1-1; D call uncertain. Trimming left V 5 bases short and J 5 bases short, with 6 bases between. CDR3 length: 11 amino acids. The germline CDR1 and CDR2 sequences are SEHNR and FQNEAQ (reference sequence). The DNA of the CDR3 is TGTGCCAGCAGCCAGAAAACTGAAGCTTTCTTT. Its protein is CASSQKTEAFF. The whole variable domain, remainder taken from reference TRBV7-9 and TRBJ1-1, is DTGVSQNPRHKITKRGQNVTFRCDPISEHNRLYWYRQTLGQGPEFLTYFQNEAQLEKSRLLSDRFSAERPKGSFSTLEIQRTEQGDSAMYLCASSQKTEAFFGQGTRLTVV.

The J gene is TRBJ2-1, the V gene TRBV5-6; D may correspond to TRBD1 or TRBD2 (6 bases each). V lost 3 bases, J lost 2 bases, and 18 bases lay in between. The CDR3 extends over 17 amino acids. CDR1 and CDR2 (germline): SGHDT, YYEEEE. This CDR3 reads CASSSPSRGEPYNEQFF. The DNA of the CDR3 is TGTGCCAGCAGCTCTCCTTCGAGGGGGGAACCCTACAATGAGCAGTTCTTC. Based on the CDR3 plus reference TRBV5-6 and TRBJ2-1, the full variable domain is DAGVTQSPTHLIKTRGQQVTLRCSPKSGHDTVSWYQQALGQGPQFIFQYYEEEERQRGNFPDRFSGHQFPNYSSELNVNALLLGDSALYLCASSSPSRGEPYNEQFFGPGTRLTVL.

About this clonotype itself: A junction boundary mismatches the germline segment, possibly from a read error. The V and J genes are TRBV5-3 and TRBJ2-5; TRBD1 agrees at 9 bases. TRBV5-3 falls under the ORF class, with uncertain function. This CDR3 has 16 amino acids. The CDR3 loop reads CASSFGQGFVQETQYF. CDR3 DNA: TGTGCCAGCAGCTTCGGACAGGGGTTTGTCCAAGAGACCCAGTACTTC.

Concerning this clonotype: This may be a read error, as it is one base from a much larger clone. The CDR3 ends on some other residue instead of the conserved phenylalanine or tryptophan, so this is likely a read error. V is TRBV11-2 and J is TRBJ1-2; possibly TRBD1 for D (5 bases). CDR1 is SGHAT and CDR2 is FQNNGV in the germline V gene. This CDR3 has 14 residues. V was trimmed by 4 bases and J by 5 bases, leaving 14 bases between them. The CDR3 loop is CASSSEPGGYGYTL. The CDR3 nucleotides read TGTGCCAGCAGCTCCGAACCGGGGGGGTATGGCTACACCTTA.

V is TRBV6-2 or TRBV6-3 and J is TRBJ2-2; 7 positions match TRBD1. After removal of 4 bases from V and 4 bases from J, the junction contained 9 bases not matched to a gene. The CDR3 sequence is 16 residues long. Germline CDR1 reads MNHEY; CDR2 reads SVGEGT. CDR3 in amino acids: CASSFGQDSTTGELFF. The CDR3 DNA sequence: TGTGCCAGCAGTTTCGGACAGGACTCGACCACCGGGGAGCTGTTTTTT.

The CDR3 region is CASTPTNRGLDNEQFF. In nucleotides, the CDR3 is TGTGCCAGCACCCCCACAAACAGGGGGTTAGACAATGAGCAGTTCTTC. The chain couples TRBV10-3 to TRBJ2-1, with 8 bases lining up with TRBD1. The germline V gene encodes CDR1 ENHRY and CDR2 SYGVKD. Germline trimming cut 10 bases from V and 5 bases from J; bases unmatched to any gene: 16. The length of the CDR3 is 16 residues.

This clonotype was observed a handful of times. V gene TRBV27 combines with J gene TRBJ2-7; a weak D match, TRBD2 (6 bases). V dropped 4 bases and J dropped 0 bases, with 19 bases sitting between them. Per germline, CDR1 MNHEY and CDR2 SMNVEV (reference sequence). This CDR3 has 17 residues. This chain's CDR3 is CASSSPRVADRSYEQYF. As DNA, the CDR3 is TGTGCCAGCAGTTCCCCGAGGGTAGCGGATCGCTCCTACGAGCAGTACTTC.

The chain combines TRBV7-6 with TRBJ1-2; tentative D call: TRBD1 (5 bases). Germline loops: CDR1 SGHVS, CDR2 FNYEAQ. This CDR3 contains 16 residues. Trimming removed 1 base at V and 4 bases at J, with 16 bases between. The CDR3 loop reads CASSLGGGGAGYGYTF. The CDR3, as DNA: TGTGCCAGCAGCTTAGGGGGTGGAGGGGCTGGCTATGGCTACACCTTC.

The table lists this clonotype with a few counts. Written as DNA, the CDR3 is TGCGCCAGCAGACCCGAGTGGGACTCTGGGGCCAACGTCCTGACTTTC. Translated: CASRPEWDSGANVLTF. This sequence joins TRBV5-1 and TRBJ2-6; D gene uncertain. Trimming cost V 5 bases and J 0 bases, with 12 bases left between them. The CDR3 covers 16 residues. Germline V lookup: CDR1 SGHRS, CDR2 YFSETQ.

This chain connects TRBV28 to TRBJ1-1; maybe TRBD1 (6 bases). Germline V gene sequence: CDR1 MDHEN, CDR2 SYDVKM. V lost 3 bases to trimming and J lost 11 bases, with 10 bases between them. The CDR3 has 11 amino acids. For the CDR3, the DNA is TGTGCCAGCAGTTTCAACAGGGATGCTTTCTTT. Encoded protein: CASSFNRDAFF. Full variable domain (missing parts from reference TRBV28 and TRBJ1-1): DVKVTQSSRYLVKRTGEKVFLECVQDMDHENMFWYRQDPGLGLRLIYFSYDVKMKEKGDIPEGYSVSREKKERFSLILESASTNQTSMYLCASSFNRDAFFGQGTRLTVV.

The chain employs TRBV20-1 and TRBJ2-1; D is uncertain. The CDR3 sequence is 14 residues long. V was shortened by 4 bases and J by 0 bases, with 10 bases between the two germline ends. Germline CDR1 is DFQATT and CDR2 is SNEGSKA (reference sequence). Here the CDR3 DNA reads TGCAGTGCTAATCTTCCGAGCTCCTACAATGAGCAGTTCTTC. Its translation is CSANLPSSYNEQFF.

The genes are TRBV12-3 or TRBV12-4 and TRBJ2-7; either TRBD1 or TRBD2 may supply D (5 bases each). Trimming left V 3 bases short and J 12 bases short, with 12 bases between. This CDR3 is 11 amino acids long. CDR3 nucleotide sequence: TGTGCCAGCAGTTTCGAGGGGTGTCGGTACTTC. Translated: CASSFEGCRYF.

This clonotype came up many times. The chain joins TRBV7-8 to TRBJ1-6; no definite D call. Trimming shortened V by 0 bases and J by 6 bases, and 12 bases separated the two germline ends. Germline V CDR1 and CDR2: SGHVS, FQNEAQ. CDR3 length: 16 amino acids. In DNA form, the CDR3 reads TGTGCCAGCAGCTTAGCGCTCCTCGGCCTTAATTCACCCCTCCACTTT. Translated: CASSLALLGLNSPLHF.

This chain joins TRBV27 and TRBJ2-5; 9 positions agree with TRBD1. The V gene end was trimmed by 2 bases and the J gene end by 5 bases; junction bases not matched to a gene: 3. This CDR3 spans 14 amino acids. Per the germline V gene, CDR1 is MNHEY and CDR2 is SMNVEV (reference sequence). The CDR3 DNA reads TGTGCCAGCAGTTTAGACAGGGGGATGGAGACCCAGTACTTC. Its translation is CASSLDRGMETQYF.